What follows are 2 T cell receptor beta chains derived from one specimen sequenced in a study of identical twins (dated by TCRdb to 2016 to 2018). The library was generated by 5' RACE. The reads were generated on an Illumina HiSeq 2000. The public reads were reprocessed in TCRdb via fastp at Q25 and MiXCR, keeping in-frame beta chains. Each CDR3 protein gets just one entry, which takes the most common genes and DNA from the rows behind it. This sample comprises 400,000 to 550,000 distinct CDR3 sequences, approximately 15% of them detected only once. Together, the top ten hold approximately 1% of the sample. The sample was also reused in another study, on yellow fever vaccine responses in identical twins.

The sample was CD4+ T cells sorted from blood. These receptors all stem from a woman between 18 and 29 years old in good health.

This clonotype was found many times. The rearrangement links TRBV29-1 to TRBJ2-7, with 11 bases identical to TRBD2. Germline loops: CDR1 SQVTM, CDR2 ANQGSEA. V lost 4 bases to trimming and J lost 7 bases; unmatched junction nucleotides: 9. This CDR3 region has 14 residues. DNA for the CDR3: TGCAGCGTTGCCACTAGCGGGAGAAGAGGGGAGCAGTACTTC. Translation: CSVATSGRRGEQYF.

The V gene is TRBV5-6, the J gene TRBJ2-5; TRBD2 aligns across 7 bases. This CDR3 spans 14 amino acids. Germline V gives CDR1 SGHDT, CDR2 YYEEEE. Trimming took 2 bases from V and 5 from J; bases not matched to a gene: 6. This CDR3 is CASSFGRGGETQYF. The CDR3 nucleotides read TGTGCCAGCAGCTTTGGGAGGGGAGGCGAGACCCAGTACTTC. The whole variable domain, remainder taken from reference TRBV5-6 and TRBJ2-5, is DAGVTQSPTHLIKTRGQQVTLRCSPKSGHDTVSWYQQALGQGPQFIFQYYEEEERQRGNFPDRFSGHQFPNYSSELNVNALLLGDSALYLCASSFGRGGETQYFGPGTRLLVL.